This record looks at one T cell receptor beta chain sequence and its context. This sample stems from a study of early T cells in non-severe SARS-CoV-2 infection. Study summary: The chains were unpaired, and the sequenced material was bulk RNA from unsorted whole blood.

TCRdb re-analysed the 5' RACE reads in MiXCR, keeping a single row per CDR3 protein. Here the sample spans about 33,000 distinct CDR3 sequences, over 3.5% being singletons. The CDR3 runs to 17 residues. CDR1 and CDR2 from the germline V gene are SGHTA and FQGNSA. The junction had 9 bases not matched to a gene; V was cut back by 5 bases and J by 0 bases. Material: whole blood. The chain carries TRBV7-2 and TRBJ2-4, with 8 bases that match TRBD2. This TCR was recovered from an adult who was a healthcare worker with PCR-confirmed SARS-CoV-2 infection or an uninfected control (not recorded which). The CDR3 sequence is CASSPGGGLVAKNIQYF. CDR3 in DNA: TGTGCCAGCAGCCCGGGAGGGGGACTGGTAGCCAAAAACATTCAGTACTTC.